This is a list of T cell receptor beta chains from one sample in a study of shared clonotypes between healthy human individuals. Profiled with immunoSEQ multiplex PCR; TCRdb holds only in-frame clones, not every one. The table includes about 2.4 million clones, approximately 94% detected once. The sequenced sample consisted of naive CD4+ T cells from PBMCs. The receptor source for this set is a man aged 18 to 29 in good health. Some clones in this sample may be carry-over from other donors' samples. Each CDR3 is given with its conserved first and last residue. A D gene is named only where the DNA matches it firmly. Some rows mark clone size as missing; the rest say once, few, many or name a class of expanded clone.

CDR3 length,clone size,V gene,D gene,J gene,CDR3 protein,CDR3 DNA
15,.,TRBV5-1,TRBD2,TRBJ2-3,CASSSLAGRTDTQYF,TGCGCCAGCAGCTCACTAGCGGGGCGCACAGATACGCAGTATTTT
16,.,TRBV19,.,TRBJ2-3,CASSIYPSGVADTQYF,TGTGCCAGTAGTATTTATCCCTCGGGTGTGGCGGATACGCAGTATTTT
10,.,TRBV21-1,.,TRBJ2-3,CASKPRLQYF,TGTGCCAGCAAGCCGAGACTACAGTATTTT
15,.,TRBV5-1,TRBD2,TRBJ2-7,CASRPRREGRYEQYF,TGCGCCAGCAGACCTCGGCGGGAGGGCCGCTACGAGCAGTACTTC
15,.,TRBV6-6,TRBD1,TRBJ2-5,CASSSPGQGQETQYF,TGTGCCAGCAGCTCCCCGGGACAGGGTCAGGAGACCCAGTACTTC
16,.,TRBV7-2,TRBD1,TRBJ2-5,CASSLTSGTGYGTQYF,TGTGCCAGCAGCTTAACGTCGGGGACAGGGTATGGGACCCAGTACTTC
17,.,TRBV19,TRBD1,TRBJ1-2,CASSSRRDSYGTNGYTF,TGTGCCAGTAGTTCTAGGAGGGACAGCTATGGTACGAATGGCTACACCTTC
15,.,TRBV6-1,.,TRBJ1-2,CASSDLALVSYGYTF,TGTGCCAGCAGTGACCTGGCCCTGGTTAGCTATGGCTACACCTTC
15,.,TRBV27,TRBD1,TRBJ1-5,CASRSGQYSNQPQHF,TGTGCCAGCAGGTCGGGACAGTATAGCAATCAGCCCCAGCATTTT
14,.,TRBV18,.,TRBJ2-7,CASSPRTDSYEQYF,TGTGCCAGCTCACCGCGGACGGACTCCTACGAGCAGTACTTC
15,.,TRBV5-4,TRBD1,TRBJ2-3,CASSQGQGIPDTQYF,TGTGCCAGCAGCCAAGGACAGGGTATCCCAGATACGCAGTATTTT
15,few,TRBV4-1,.,TRBJ1-5,CASSQDGAGSQPQHF,TGCGCCAGCAGCCAAGACGGGGCAGGGAGTCAGCCCCAGCATTTT
13,.,TRBV6-4,TRBD2,TRBJ2-3,CASRGAGADTQYF,TGTGCCAGCAGAGGAGCGGGAGCAGATACGCAGTATTTT
14,.,TRBV5-1,.,TRBJ2-7,CASSFRETSYEQYF,TGCGCCAGCAGCTTCAGGGAGACATCCTACGAGCAGTACTTC
16,.,TRBV6-4,.,TRBJ1-2,CASSDSVPAGKRSYTF,TGTGCCAGCAGTGACTCGGTCCCGGCAGGGAAGAGGAGCTACACCTTC
14,.,TRBV27,.,TRBJ1-2,CASSTSRVGYGYTF,TGTGCCAGCAGTACCAGCAGGGTAGGCTATGGCTACACCTTC
16,.,TRBV18,.,TRBJ2-1,CASSPPSRARYNEQFF,TGTGCCAGCTCACCACCGTCGCGGGCTCGCTACAATGAGCAGTTCTTC
12,once,TRBV5-1,.,TRBJ1-1,CASSPGGTEAFF,TGCGCCAGCAGCCCCGGCGGGACTGAAGCTTTCTTT
15,.,TRBV19,TRBD1,TRBJ1-2,CASSFWTGPNYGYTF,TGTGCCAGTAGTTTTTGGACAGGGCCAAACTATGGCTACACCTTC
13,.,TRBV30,.,TRBJ2-2,CAWNAGNTGELFF,TGTGCCTGGAATGCGGGGAACACCGGGGAGCTGTTTTTT
16,.,TRBV6-5,TRBD2,TRBJ2-1,CASSYSSGRAYNEQFF,TGTGCCAGCAGTTACTCCAGCGGGAGGGCCTACAATGAGCAGTTCTTC
12,.,TRBV29-1,.,TRBJ2-4,CSVGQTGNIQYF,TGCAGCGTTGGACAGACAGGTAACATTCAGTACTTC
13,few,TRBV11-2,.,TRBJ1-2,CASSPGQYYGYTF,TGTGCCAGCAGCCCAGGACAGTACTATGGCTACACCTTC
15,once,TRBV4-3,.,TRBJ2-3,CASSQVAISTDTQYF,TGCGCCAGCAGCCAAGTGGCCATCTCCACAGATACGCAGTATTTT
15,.,TRBV7-3,TRBD1,TRBJ1-5,CASSLGQGQNQPQHF,TGTGCCAGCAGCTTAGGACAGGGTCAGAATCAGCCCCAGCATTTT
14,.,TRBV6-1,TRBD1,TRBJ1-4,CASSRDRVDEKLFF,TGTGCCAGCAGCCGGGACAGGGTCGATGAAAAACTGTTTTTT